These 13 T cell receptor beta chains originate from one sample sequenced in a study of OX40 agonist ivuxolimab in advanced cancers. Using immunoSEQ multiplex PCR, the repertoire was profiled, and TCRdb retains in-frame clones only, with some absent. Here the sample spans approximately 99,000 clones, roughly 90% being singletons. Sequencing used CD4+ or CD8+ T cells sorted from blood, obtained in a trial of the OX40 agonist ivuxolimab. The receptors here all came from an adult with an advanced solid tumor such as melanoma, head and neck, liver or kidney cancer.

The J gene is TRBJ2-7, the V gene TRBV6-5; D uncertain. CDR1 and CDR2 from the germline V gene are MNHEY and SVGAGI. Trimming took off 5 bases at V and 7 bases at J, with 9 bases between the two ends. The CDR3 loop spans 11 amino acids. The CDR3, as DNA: TGTGCCAGCAGTCCCAACTCGGAGCAGTACTTC. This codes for CASSPNSEQYF.

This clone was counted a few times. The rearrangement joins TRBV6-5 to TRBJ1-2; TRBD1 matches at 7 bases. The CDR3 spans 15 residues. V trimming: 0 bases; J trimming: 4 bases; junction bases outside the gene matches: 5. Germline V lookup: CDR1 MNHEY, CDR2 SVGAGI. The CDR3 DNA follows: TGTGCCAGCAGTTACTCGATACAGGGGACCTATGGCTACACCTTC. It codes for CASSYSIQGTYGYTF.

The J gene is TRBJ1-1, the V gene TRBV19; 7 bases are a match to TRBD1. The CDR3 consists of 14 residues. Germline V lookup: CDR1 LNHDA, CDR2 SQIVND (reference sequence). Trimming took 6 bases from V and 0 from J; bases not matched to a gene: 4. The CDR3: CASRGTAVNTEAFF. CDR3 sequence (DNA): TGTGCCAGTAGGGGGACAGCTGTGAACACTGAAGCTTTCTTT.

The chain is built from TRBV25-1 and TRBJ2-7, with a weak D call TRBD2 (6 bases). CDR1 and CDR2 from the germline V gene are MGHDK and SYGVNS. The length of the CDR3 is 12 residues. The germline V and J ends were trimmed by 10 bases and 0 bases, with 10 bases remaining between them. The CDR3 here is CATHGGSYEQYF. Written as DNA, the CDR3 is TGTGCCACCCACGGGGGCTCCTACGAGCAGTACTTC.

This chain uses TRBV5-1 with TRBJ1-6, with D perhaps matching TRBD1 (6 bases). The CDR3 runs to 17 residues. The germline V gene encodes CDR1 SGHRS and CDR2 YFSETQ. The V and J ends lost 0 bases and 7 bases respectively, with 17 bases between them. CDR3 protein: CASSLGGVGDMNSPLHF. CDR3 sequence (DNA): TGCGCCAGCAGCTTGGGGGGAGTAGGGGACATGAATTCACCCCTCCACTTT.

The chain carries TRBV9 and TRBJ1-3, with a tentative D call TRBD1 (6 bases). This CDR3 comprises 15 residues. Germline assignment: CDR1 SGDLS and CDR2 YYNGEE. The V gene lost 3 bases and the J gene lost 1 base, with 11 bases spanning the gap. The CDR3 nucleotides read TGTGCCAGCAGCGCGACAGGCCTTTCTGGAAACACCATATATTTT. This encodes CASSATGLSGNTIYF.

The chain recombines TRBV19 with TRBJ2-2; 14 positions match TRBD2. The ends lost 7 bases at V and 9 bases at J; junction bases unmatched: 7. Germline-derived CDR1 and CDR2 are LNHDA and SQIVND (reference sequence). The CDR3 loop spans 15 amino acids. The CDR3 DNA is TGTGCCAGTACCAGGACTAGCGGGAGGACGCGGGAGCTGTTTTTT. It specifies CASTRTSGRTRELFF.

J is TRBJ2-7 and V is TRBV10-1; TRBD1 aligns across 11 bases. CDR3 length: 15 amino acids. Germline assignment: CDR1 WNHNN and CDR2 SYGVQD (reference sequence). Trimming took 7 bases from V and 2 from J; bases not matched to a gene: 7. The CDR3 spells CASIIGGQGAYEQYF. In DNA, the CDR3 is TGCGCCAGCATTATAGGGGGACAGGGGGCCTACGAGCAGTACTTC.

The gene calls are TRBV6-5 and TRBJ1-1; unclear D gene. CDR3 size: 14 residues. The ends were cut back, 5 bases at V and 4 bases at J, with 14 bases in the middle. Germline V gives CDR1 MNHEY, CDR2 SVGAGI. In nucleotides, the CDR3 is TGTGCCAGCAGTCGCACCTTAAGGAGCACTGAAGCTTTCTTT. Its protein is CASSRTLRSTEAFF.

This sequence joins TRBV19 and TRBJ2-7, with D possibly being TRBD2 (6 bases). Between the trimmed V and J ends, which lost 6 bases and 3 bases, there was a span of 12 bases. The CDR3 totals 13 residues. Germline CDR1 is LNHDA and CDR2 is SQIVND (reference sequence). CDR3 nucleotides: TGTGCCAGTAGCAGACTAGGGGTCTACGAGCAGTACTTC. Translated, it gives CASSRLGVYEQYF.

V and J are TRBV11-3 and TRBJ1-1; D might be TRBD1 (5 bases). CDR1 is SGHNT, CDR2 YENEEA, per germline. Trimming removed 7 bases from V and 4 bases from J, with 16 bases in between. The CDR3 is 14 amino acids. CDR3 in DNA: TGTGCCAGCAAAACTCAAGGGACGGGCACTGAAGCTTTCTTT. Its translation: CASKTQGTGTEAFF.

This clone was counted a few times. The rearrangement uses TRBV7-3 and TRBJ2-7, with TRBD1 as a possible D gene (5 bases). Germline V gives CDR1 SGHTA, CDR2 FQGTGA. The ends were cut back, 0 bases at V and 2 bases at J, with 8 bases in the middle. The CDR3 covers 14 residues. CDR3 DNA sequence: TGTGCCAGCAGCTTAACGTCAGGGACCTACGAGCAGTACTTC. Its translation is CASSLTSGTYEQYF.

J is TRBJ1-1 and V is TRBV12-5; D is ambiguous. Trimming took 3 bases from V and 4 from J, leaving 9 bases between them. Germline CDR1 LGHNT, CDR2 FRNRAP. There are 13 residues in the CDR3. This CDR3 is CASGLDMGTEAFF. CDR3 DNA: TGTGCTAGTGGTTTAGACATGGGCACTGAAGCTTTCTTT.